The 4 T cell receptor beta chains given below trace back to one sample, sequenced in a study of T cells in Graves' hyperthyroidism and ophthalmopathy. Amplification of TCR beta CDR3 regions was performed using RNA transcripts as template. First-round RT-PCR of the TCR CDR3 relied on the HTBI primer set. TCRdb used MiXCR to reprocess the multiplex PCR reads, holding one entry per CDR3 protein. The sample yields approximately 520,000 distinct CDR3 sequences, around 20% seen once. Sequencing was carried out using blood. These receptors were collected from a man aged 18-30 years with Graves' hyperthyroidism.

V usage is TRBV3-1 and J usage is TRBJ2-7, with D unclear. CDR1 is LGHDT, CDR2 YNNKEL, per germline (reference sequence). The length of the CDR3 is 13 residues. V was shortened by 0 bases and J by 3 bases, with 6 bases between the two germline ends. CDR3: CASSQEGRYEQYF. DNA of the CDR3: TGTGCCAGCAGCCAAGAGGGTCGCTACGAGCAGTACTTC.

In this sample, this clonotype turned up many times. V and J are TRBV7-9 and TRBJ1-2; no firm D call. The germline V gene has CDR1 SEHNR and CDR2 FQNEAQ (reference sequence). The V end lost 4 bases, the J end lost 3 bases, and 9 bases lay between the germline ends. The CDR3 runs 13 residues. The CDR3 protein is CASSSPMDYGYTF. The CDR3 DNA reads TGTGCCAGCAGCTCCCCCATGGACTATGGCTACACCTTC.

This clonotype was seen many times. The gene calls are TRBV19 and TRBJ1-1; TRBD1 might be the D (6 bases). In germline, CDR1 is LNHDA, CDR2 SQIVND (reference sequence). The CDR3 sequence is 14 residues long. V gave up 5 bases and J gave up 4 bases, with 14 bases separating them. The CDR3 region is CASSSQGRSTEAFF. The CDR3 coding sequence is TGTGCCAGTAGTTCACAGGGACGCTCCACTGAAGCTTTCTTT.

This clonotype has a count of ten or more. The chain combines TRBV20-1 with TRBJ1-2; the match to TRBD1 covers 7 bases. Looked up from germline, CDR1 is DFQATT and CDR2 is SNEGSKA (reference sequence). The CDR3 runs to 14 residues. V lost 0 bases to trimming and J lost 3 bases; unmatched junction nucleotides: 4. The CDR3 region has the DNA TGCAGTGCTAGAGATGACAGGGCTTACTATGGCTACACCTTC. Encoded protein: CSARDDRAYYGYTF.